The 28 T cell receptor beta chains below all came from one sample that was sequenced in a study of cytomegalovirus exposure and HLA in healthy donors. 13 Jbeta primers and 60 Vbeta primers were used for the PCR. Some clones are missing from TCRdb's copy, which holds only in-frame ones; the method was immunoSEQ multiplex PCR. The repertoire holds over 100,000 clones, with 77% as singletons. Sequencing was performed on PBMCs. These TCRs come from a male donor in good health and CMV-seropositive.

A single count supports this clone. CDR3 in amino acids: CASSLVSNTGELFF. CDR3 coding DNA: TGTGCCAGCAGCTTGGTCTCCAACACCGGGGAGCTGTTTTTT. The chain carries TRBV5-5 and TRBJ2-2; D is unclear. The CDR3 spans 14 residues. Germline values: CDR1 SGHKS, CDR2 YYEKEE (reference sequence). Trimming pared 0 bases from V and 2 bases from J, leaving 5 bases between.

V gene TRBV7-3 combines with J gene TRBJ2-6; possibly TRBD2 for D (5 bases). This CDR3 is 17 amino acids long. Germline CDR1 and CDR2: SGHTA and FQGTGA. Trimming removed 2 bases at V and 2 bases at J, with 13 bases between. CDR3 loop: CASSLSAGITGANVLTF. In nucleotides, the CDR3 is TGTGCCAGCAGCTTATCGGCGGGTATCACTGGGGCCAACGTCCTGACTTTC.

The rearrangement joins TRBV6-1 to TRBJ1-2, with 7 bases identical to TRBD1. The CDR3 is 14 amino acids. The V and J ends lost 10 bases and 0 bases, in that order; junction bases with no gene match: 8. Germline V lookup: CDR1 MNHNS, CDR2 SASEGT. The CDR3: CATTQGFPNYGYTF. Here the CDR3 DNA reads TGTGCCACGACACAGGGGTTCCCTAACTATGGCTACACCTTC.

The sample holds one count of this clone. The chain uses TRBV5-1 and TRBJ2-3, with 12 bases lining up with TRBD2. The CDR3 loop spans 16 amino acids. The germline CDR1 and CDR2 sequences are SGHRS and YFSETQ. Trimming removed 4 bases from V and 2 bases from J; junction bases left unmatched: 5. The CDR3, as DNA: TGCGCCAGCAGCCTGAGACTAGCGGGAGCCACAGATACGCAGTATTTT. Protein sequence: CASSLRLAGATDTQYF.

A single count supports this clone. The V and J genes are TRBV6-5 and TRBJ1-6, with 8 bases aligning to TRBD1. CDR1 and CDR2 from the germline V gene are MNHEY and SVGAGI. The CDR3 extends over 13 amino acids. The V segment lost 5 bases and the J segment 11 bases; nucleotides outside the gene matches: 5. DNA for the CDR3: TGTGCCAGCAGTAATCGACAGGGGACACCCCTCCACTTT. Encoded protein: CASSNRQGTPLHF.

This sequence joins TRBV6-6 and TRBJ2-7; a possible D gene is TRBD1 (5 bases). The CDR3 runs to 12 residues. The germline V and J ends were trimmed by 8 bases and 8 bases, with 16 bases remaining between them. CDR1 is MNHNY and CDR2 is SVGAGI in the germline V gene (reference sequence). The CDR3 nucleotides are TGTGCCAGCGGACCAACAGGACCGAAGCAGTACTTC. It is translated as CASGPTGPKQYF.

This clone was counted a single time. The rearrangement links TRBV10-3 to TRBJ1-1, with 7 bases identical to TRBD1. The CDR3 sequence is 14 residues long. CDR1 is ENHRY, CDR2 SYGVKD, per germline. V shed 6 bases, J shed 4 bases, and the junction held 8 bases outside the gene matches. The CDR3 is CAIRDTGAGTEAFF. The DNA of the CDR3 is TGTGCCATCAGGGATACAGGGGCGGGCACTGAAGCTTTCTTT.

This chain uses TRBV6-1 with TRBJ1-3; D unresolved. CDR3 length: 14 residues. Germline values: CDR1 MNHNS, CDR2 SASEGT. With 5 bases removed from V and 0 bases from J, the gap between germline ends came to 8 bases. The DNA for the CDR3 is TGTGCCAGCAGTCCCGCAGGCTCTGGAAACACCATATATTTT. This sequence encodes CASSPAGSGNTIYF.

This rearrangement joins TRBV6-6 to TRBJ2-1; 12 bases align to TRBD2. V was pared by 6 bases and J by 8 bases, with 11 bases of the junction left unmatched. Germline CDR1 is MNHNY and CDR2 is SVGAGI (reference sequence). The CDR3 contains 16 residues. The chain's CDR3 is CASSPGTSGSFDEQFF. CDR3 DNA sequence: TGTGCCAGCAGCCCCGGGACTAGCGGGTCATTCGATGAGCAGTTCTTC.

With regard to this clone: The junction does not match germline at one end; this may be a read error. This sequence joins TRBV7-9 and TRBJ1-2; TRBD1 matches at 9 bases. The CDR3 is 14 amino acids. CDR1 and CDR2 from the germline V gene are SEHNR and FQNEAQ (reference sequence). CDR3 DNA sequence: TGTGCCAGCAGCCTACTAGGGACAGGGTTTGGGCTCTTCTTC. It translates to CASSLLGTGFGLFF.

V usage is TRBV2 and J usage is TRBJ2-7; 11 bases align to TRBD2. Germline lookup yields CDR1 SNHLY and CDR2 FYNNEI. The CDR3 loop spans 14 amino acids. J was trimmed by 6 bases and V by 6 bases; bases with no gene match: 7. This CDR3 is CASRPLAGGPEQYF. The DNA of the CDR3 is TGTGCCAGCAGACCCTTAGCGGGGGGGCCCGAGCAGTACTTC. Complete variable domain (other parts from reference TRBV2 and TRBJ2-7): EPEVTQTPSHQVTQMGQEVILRCVPISNHLYFYWYRQILGQKVEFLVSFYNNEISEKSEIFDDQFSVERPDGSNFTLKIRSTKLEDSAMYFCASRPLAGGPEQYFGPGTRLTVT.

The CDR3 DNA reads as TGTGCCAGTAGCCACAACCGGGGTAGGACTAATTCACCCCTCCACTTT. This sequence encodes CASSHNRGRTNSPLHF. The genes are TRBV19 and TRBJ1-6; D unresolved. CDR1 and CDR2 from the germline V gene are LNHDA and SQIVND (reference sequence). V was clipped by 6 bases and J by 6 bases, with 18 bases between them. The CDR3 is made up of 16 amino acids.

This chain connects TRBV7-2 to TRBJ2-7; TRBD1 aligns across 8 bases. Germline values: CDR1 SGHTA, CDR2 FQGNSA. The length of the CDR3 is 13 residues. Losses at the gene ends were 5 bases for V and 4 bases for J; bases not matched to a gene: 4. CDR3 coding DNA: TGTGCCAGCAGCCCCCGACAGGGGTACGAGCAGTACTTC. Translating gives CASSPRQGYEQYF. Together with reference TRBV7-2 and TRBJ2-7, the CDR3 gives the full variable domain: GAGVSQSPSNKVTEKGKDVELRCDPISGHTALYWYRQSLGQGLEFLIYFQGNSAPDKSGLPSDRFSAERTGGSVSTLTIQRTQQEDSAVYLCASSPRQGYEQYFGPGTRLTVT.

This clone was seen only a few times. V and J are TRBV7-3 and TRBJ2-1; 8 bases agree with TRBD2. The J segment lost 4 bases and the V segment lost 5 bases, leaving 7 bases of the junction unmatched. Germline V gene data show CDR1 as SGHTA and CDR2 as FQGTGA. This CDR3 has 15 residues. CDR3 sequence reads: CASSPTTSDYNEQFF. The CDR3 DNA is TGTGCCAGCAGCCCGACGACTAGCGATTACAATGAGCAGTTCTTC. Full variable domain (rest looked up from reference TRBV7-3 and TRBJ2-1): GAGVSQTPSNKVTEKGKYVELRCDPISGHTALYWYRQSLGQGPEFLIYFQGTGAADDSGLPNDRFFAVRPEGSVSTLKIQRTERGDSAVYLCASSPTTSDYNEQFFGPGTRLTVL.

Written as DNA, the CDR3 is TGTGCCAGCAGCTCCGACTTGACAGGGGATACGCAGTATTTT. Translation gives CASSSDLTGDTQYF. This rearrangement joins TRBV28 to TRBJ2-3; 7 nucleotides agree with TRBD1. CDR1 is MDHEN and CDR2 is SYDVKM in the germline V gene. CDR3 length: 14 residues. Germline trimming cut 6 bases from V and 6 bases from J; bases unmatched to any gene: 9.

Written as DNA, the CDR3 is TGTGCCAGCAGCTTCGGTATCGGGACTTTCTTATACGAGCAGTACTTC. Encoded protein: CASSFGIGTFLYEQYF. V gene TRBV7-8 combines with J gene TRBJ2-7, with D perhaps TRBD2 (6 bases). The CDR3 runs 16 residues. With 3 bases removed from V and 4 bases from J, the gap between germline ends came to 19 bases. From germline, CDR1 is SGHVS and CDR2 FQNEAQ. The full variable domain, its missing parts supplied by reference TRBV7-8 and TRBJ2-7, is GAGVSQSPRYKVAKRGQDVALRCDPISGHVSLFWYQQALGQGPEFLTYFQNEAQLDKSGLPSDRFFAERPEGSVSTLKIQRTQQEDSAVYLCASSFGIGTFLYEQYFGPGTRLTVT.

The chain is built from TRBV5-1 and TRBJ2-5; D remains ambiguous. Trimming removed 5 bases at V and 3 bases at J, with 8 bases between. This CDR3 comprises 12 residues. CDR1 SGHRS and CDR2 YFSETQ come from the germline V gene. CDR3 region: CASRDGEETQYF. DNA of the CDR3: TGCGCCAGCAGAGACGGAGAAGAGACCCAGTACTTC.

This chain links TRBV6-6 with TRBJ2-7; no definite D call. CDR1 is MNHNY and CDR2 is SVGAGI in the germline V gene (reference sequence). V lost 2 bases and J lost 6, with 8 bases in between. The CDR3 is made up of 12 amino acids. Written as DNA, the CDR3 is TGTGCCAGCAGTTACGTAGTCTCCGAGCAGTACTTC. It yields the protein CASSYVVSEQYF.

The chain employs TRBV6-5 and TRBJ2-7; TRBD1 agrees at 7 bases. The germline CDR1 and CDR2 sequences are MNHEY and SVGAGI. The CDR3 runs to 15 residues. V shed 6 bases and J 3 bases; nucleotides not matched to a gene: 11. CDR3 protein: CASRPWTGNLYEQYF. As DNA, the CDR3 is TGTGCCAGCAGACCTTGGACAGGTAACCTCTACGAGCAGTACTTC.

This chain links TRBV6-5 with TRBJ1-2; 9 bases are a match to TRBD1. The germline V gene encodes CDR1 MNHEY and CDR2 SVGAGI. V was clipped by 6 bases and J by 3 bases; unmatched bases: 8. The CDR3 totals 15 residues. CDR3 sequence reads: CASSSPGQGHYGYTF. The CDR3, as DNA: TGTGCCAGCAGCTCACCGGGACAGGGACACTATGGCTACACCTTC.

This chain joins TRBV28 and TRBJ1-2; no clear D gene. Germline lookup yields CDR1 MDHEN and CDR2 SYDVKM. The CDR3 totals 13 residues. V dropped 2 bases and J dropped 4 bases, with 8 bases sitting between them. The chain's CDR3 is CASSLEGTYGYTF. Here the CDR3 DNA reads TGTGCCAGCAGTTTAGAGGGTACCTATGGCTACACCTTC.

The chain joins TRBV4-2 to TRBJ1-1; 7 bases line up with TRBD1. The germline gives CDR1 LGHNA, CDR2 YNFKEQ. The CDR3 spans 16 residues. V was clipped by 3 bases and J by 1 base; unmatched bases: 8. The CDR3 spells CASSQRGDSPNTEAFF. The CDR3 DNA sequence: TGTGCCAGCAGCCAGAGGGGGGACAGCCCGAACACTGAAGCTTTCTTT.

The chain carries TRBV19 and TRBJ2-7; 8 bases fit TRBD2. V was pared by 10 bases and J by 0 bases, with 11 bases of the junction left unmatched. This CDR3 has 15 residues. Germline CDR1 reads LNHDA; CDR2 reads SQIVND (reference sequence). The DNA of the CDR3 is TGTGCCACCACGTCCTACGCGGGGGGCTCCTACGAGCAGTACTTC. Protein sequence: CATTSYAGGSYEQYF. Full variable domain (remainder filled in from reference TRBV19 and TRBJ2-7): DGGITQSPKYLFRKEGQNVTLSCEQNLNHDAMYWYRQDPGQGLRLIYYSQIVNDFQKGDIAEGYSVSREKKESFPLTVTSAQKNPTAFYLCATTSYAGGSYEQYFGPGTRLTVT.

The chain couples TRBV5-8 to TRBJ2-2; perhaps TRBD2 as D (5 bases). V lost 1 base, J lost 3 bases, and 16 bases lay in between. From germline, CDR1 is SGHTS and CDR2 YDEGEE. The CDR3 totals 17 residues. CDR3 protein: CASSLSRSRDHTGELFF. In DNA form, the CDR3 reads TGTGCCAGCAGCTTGAGTCGGAGTCGGGATCACACCGGGGAGCTGTTTTTT.

The chain uses TRBV2 and TRBJ2-2; 9 nucleotides agree with TRBD1. The junction had 11 bases not matched to a gene; V was cut back by 11 bases and J by 1 base. The CDR3 contains 16 residues. The germline gives CDR1 SNHLY, CDR2 FYNNEI. CDR3 sequence (DNA): TGTGCCGGCGGGGGACAGGGATATTGGAACACCGGGGAGCTGTTTTTT. Translating gives CAGGGQGYWNTGELFF.

This chain uses TRBV19 with TRBJ2-3, with D perhaps TRBD2 (6 bases). V gave up 6 bases and J gave up 1 base, with 11 bases separating them. CDR3 length equals 14 residues. Germline CDR1 reads LNHDA; CDR2 reads SQIVND (reference sequence). CDR3 coding DNA: TGTGCCAGTAGGGGCGGGGCCCGCACAGATACGCAGTATTTT. Its protein is CASRGGARTDTQYF.

This sequence joins TRBV5-1 and TRBJ2-1, with D possibly being TRBD2 (6 bases). V was trimmed by 2 bases and J by 3 bases, leaving 24 bases between them. The germline V gene has CDR1 SGHRS and CDR2 YFSETQ. The CDR3 runs to 19 residues. The CDR3 DNA reads TGCGCCAGCAGCTTCGAGCCGGGAGTGGGTAATTTTGGCTACAATGAGCAGTTCTTC. It specifies CASSFEPGVGNFGYNEQFF. The variable domain in full, completed from reference TRBV5-1 and TRBJ2-1, reads KAGVTQTPRYLIKTRGQQVTLSCSPISGHRSVSWYQQTPGQGLQFLFEYFSETQRNKGNFPGRFSGRQFSNSRSEMNVSTLELGDSALYLCASSFEPGVGNFGYNEQFFGPGTRLTVL.

The chain has TRBV6-4 and TRBJ2-3, with D unresolved. The CDR3 is made up of 15 amino acids. V gave up 0 bases and J gave up 3 bases, with 10 bases separating them. Germline-derived CDR1 and CDR2 are MRHNA and SNTAGT. CDR3 nucleotides: TGTGCCAGCAGTGACTCGGCAGGAAAAACAGATACGCAGTATTTT. Encoded protein: CASSDSAGKTDTQYF.